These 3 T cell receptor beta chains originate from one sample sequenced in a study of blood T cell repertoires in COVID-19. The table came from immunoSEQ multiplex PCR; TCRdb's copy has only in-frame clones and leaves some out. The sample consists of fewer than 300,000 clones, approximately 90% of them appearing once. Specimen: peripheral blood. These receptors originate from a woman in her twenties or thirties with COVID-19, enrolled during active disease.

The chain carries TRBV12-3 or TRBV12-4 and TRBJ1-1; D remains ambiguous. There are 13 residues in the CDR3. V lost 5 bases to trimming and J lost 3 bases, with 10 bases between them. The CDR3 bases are TGTGCCAGCAGTCCGAGGGTGGACACTGAAGCTTTCTTT. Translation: CASSPRVDTEAFF.

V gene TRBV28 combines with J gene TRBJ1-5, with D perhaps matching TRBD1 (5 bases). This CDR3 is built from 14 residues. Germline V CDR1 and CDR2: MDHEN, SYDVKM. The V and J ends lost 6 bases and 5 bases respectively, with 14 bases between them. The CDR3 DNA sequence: TGTGCCAGCAGCCCCCCAGGGAACGATCAGCCCCAGCATTTT. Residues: CASSPPGNDQPQHF.

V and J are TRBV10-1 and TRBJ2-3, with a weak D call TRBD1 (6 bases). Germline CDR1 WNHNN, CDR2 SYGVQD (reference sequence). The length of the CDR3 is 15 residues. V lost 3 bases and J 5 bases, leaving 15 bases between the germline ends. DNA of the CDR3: TGCGCCAGCAGTGATTTCAGGGGCAGGGAAGATACGCAGTATTTT. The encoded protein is CASSDFRGREDTQYF.